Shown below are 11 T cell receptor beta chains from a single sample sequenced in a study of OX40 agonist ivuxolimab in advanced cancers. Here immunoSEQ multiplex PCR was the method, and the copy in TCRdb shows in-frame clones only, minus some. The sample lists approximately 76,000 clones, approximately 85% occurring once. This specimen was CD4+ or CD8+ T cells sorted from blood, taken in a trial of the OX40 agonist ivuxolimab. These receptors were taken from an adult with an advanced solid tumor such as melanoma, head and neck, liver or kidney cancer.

Written as DNA, the CDR3 is TGCGCCAGCAGCCAAGCTACGGGGGCACACGGACAGCCCCAGCATTTT. Translated, it gives CASSQATGAHGQPQHF. The gene calls are TRBV4-3 and TRBJ1-5, with D maybe TRBD1 (6 bases). There are 16 residues in the CDR3. V was cut by 1 base and J by 7 bases, with 17 bases left in between. CDR1 is LGHNA and CDR2 is YSLEER in the germline V gene.

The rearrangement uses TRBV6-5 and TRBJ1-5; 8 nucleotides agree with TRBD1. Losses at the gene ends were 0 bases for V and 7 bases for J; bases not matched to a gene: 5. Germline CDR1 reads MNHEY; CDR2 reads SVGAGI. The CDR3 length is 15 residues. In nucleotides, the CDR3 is TGTGCCAGCAGTTACTCGCGAGACAGGGGACAGCCCCAGCATTTT. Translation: CASSYSRDRGQPQHF.

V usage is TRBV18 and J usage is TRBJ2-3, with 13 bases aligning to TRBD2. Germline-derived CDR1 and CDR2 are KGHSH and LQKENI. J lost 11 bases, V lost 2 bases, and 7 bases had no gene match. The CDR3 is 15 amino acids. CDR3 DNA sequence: TGTGCCAGCTCACCAAGCGGGACTAGCGGGGATCGGCAGTATTTT. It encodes CASSPSGTSGDRQYF.

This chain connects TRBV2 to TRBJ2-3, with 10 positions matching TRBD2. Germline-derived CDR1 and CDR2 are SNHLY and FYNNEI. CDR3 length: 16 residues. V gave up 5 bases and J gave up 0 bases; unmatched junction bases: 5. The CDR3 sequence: CASSPGLATSTDTQYF. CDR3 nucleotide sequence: TGTGCCAGCAGTCCGGGACTAGCGACTAGCACAGATACGCAGTATTTT.

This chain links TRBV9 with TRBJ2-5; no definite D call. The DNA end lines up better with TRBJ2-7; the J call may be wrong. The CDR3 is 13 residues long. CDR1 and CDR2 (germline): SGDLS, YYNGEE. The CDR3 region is CASSVAALDEQYF. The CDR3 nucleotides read TGTGCCAGCAGCGTAGCGGCTCTGGACGAGCAGTACTTC.

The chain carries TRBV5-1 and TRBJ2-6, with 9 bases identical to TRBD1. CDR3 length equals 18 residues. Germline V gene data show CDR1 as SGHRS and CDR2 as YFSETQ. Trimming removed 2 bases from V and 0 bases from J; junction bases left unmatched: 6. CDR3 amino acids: CASSFAGTGTSGANVLTF. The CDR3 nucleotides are TGCGCCAGCAGCTTCGCCGGGACAGGGACCTCTGGGGCCAACGTCCTGACTTTC.

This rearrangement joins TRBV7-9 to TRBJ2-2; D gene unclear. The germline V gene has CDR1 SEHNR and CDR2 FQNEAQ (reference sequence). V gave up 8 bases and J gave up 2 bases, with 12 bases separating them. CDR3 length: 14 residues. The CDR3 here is CASVRSDNTGELFF. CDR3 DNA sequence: TGTGCCAGCGTTCGGTCGGACAACACCGGGGAGCTGTTTTTT.

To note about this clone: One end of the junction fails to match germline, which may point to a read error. The CDR3 DNA reads as TGTGCCAGCAGCTTGAGGATGGGAACGGGTGGCTACACCTTC. Translated, it gives CASSLRMGTGGYTF. The chain recombines TRBV5-3 with TRBJ1-2; D is ambiguous. TRBV5-3 is filed as an ORF, its function uncertain. The CDR3 has 14 amino acids.

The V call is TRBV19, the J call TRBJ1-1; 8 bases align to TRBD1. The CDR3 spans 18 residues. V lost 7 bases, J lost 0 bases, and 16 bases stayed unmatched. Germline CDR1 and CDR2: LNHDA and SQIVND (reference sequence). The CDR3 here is CASMERGQGALMNTEAFF. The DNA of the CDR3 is TGTGCCAGTATGGAAAGGGGTCAGGGGGCCCTAATGAACACTGAAGCTTTCTTT.

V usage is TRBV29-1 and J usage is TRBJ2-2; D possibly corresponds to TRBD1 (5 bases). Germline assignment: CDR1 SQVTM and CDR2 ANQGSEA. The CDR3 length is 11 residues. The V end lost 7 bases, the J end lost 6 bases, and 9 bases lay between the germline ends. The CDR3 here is CSGHRSGELFF. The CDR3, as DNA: TGCAGCGGCCACAGGTCCGGGGAGCTGTTTTTT.

CDR3 bases: TGTGCCAGCTCACCACTAGGACAGGGATCCCACGAGCAGTACTTC. As protein: CASSPLGQGSHEQYF. The chain joins TRBV18 to TRBJ2-7; 8 bases are shared with TRBD1. The junction had 7 bases not matched to a gene; V was cut back by 1 base and J by 5 bases. The CDR3 contains 15 residues. In germline, CDR1 is KGHSH, CDR2 LQKENI. The whole variable domain, remainder taken from reference TRBV18 and TRBJ2-7, is NAGVMQNPRHLVRRRGQEARLRCSPMKGHSHVYWYRQLPEEGLKFMVYLQKENIIDESGMPKERFSAEFPKEGPSILRIQQVVRGDSAAYFCASSPLGQGSHEQYFGPGTRLTVT.